This TCR beta chain was sequenced in a study of spatial heterogeneity in lung cancer. TCRdb reanalysed the 5' RACE reads using MiXCR and keeps one entry per CDR3 protein. The sample records fewer than 2,000 distinct CDR3 sequences, approximately 7.6% being singletons. Described time point: sample taken at primary tumor resection. From tumor, nontumor lung or frozen PBMC, whole RNA was taken unsorted for sequencing. This clonotype is classed as medium-sized (0.01 to 0.1%). Germline V gives CDR1 SGHTA, CDR2 FQGNSA. This CDR3 region has 14 residues. The V end was cut by 1 base, the J end by 6 bases, with 9 bases between.

The sequence was collected from a male donor with early-stage non-small cell lung cancer. This sample comprised normal lung tissue next to the tumor, obtained at surgery. The chain combines TRBV7-2 with TRBJ2-2, with D perhaps matching TRBD1 or TRBD2 (5 bases each). In nucleotides, the CDR3 is TGTGCCAGCAGCTTAGTTGAGGGGTCCGGGGAGCTGTTTTTT. This encodes CASSLVEGSGELFF. Using reference TRBV7-2 and TRBJ2-2 for the parts outside the CDR3, the full variable domain is GAGVSQSPSNKVTEKGKDVELRCDPISGHTALYWYRQSLGQGLEFLIYFQGNSAPDKSGLPSDRFSAERTGGSVSTLTIQRTQQEDSAVYLCASSLVEGSGELFFGEGSRLTVL.